The 24 T cell receptor beta chains below were found in one sample sequenced in a study of CD4 T cells in relation to SARS-CoV-2 and coronaviruses. Repertoires were generated with immunoSEQ multiplex PCR, while TCRdb's copy carries only in-frame clones and drops some. The sample includes around 62,000 clones, about 94% of them seen just once. Unexposed donor CD4+ T cells date from about 2011-2019, before the COVID-19 pandemic. The sample taken for sequencing was naive CD4+ T cells from PBMCs. Subset given: naive CD4+ T cells isolated by negative enrichment. These receptors all stem from a human donor in good health.

V and J are TRBV10-3 and TRBJ1-4; D not resolved. V was cut by 3 bases and J by 0 bases, with 14 bases left in between. The CDR3 loop spans 17 amino acids. Looked up from germline, CDR1 is ENHRY and CDR2 is SYGVKD. CDR3 sequence: CAISDPQGGPTNEKLFF. The CDR3 DNA is TGTGCCATCAGTGACCCTCAAGGTGGCCCAACTAATGAAAAACTGTTTTTT.

The chain joins TRBV12-2 to TRBJ2-7; the tabulated D call, TRBD2, remains unverified against the DNA. TRBV12-2 constitutes a pseudogene. The CDR3 contains 19 residues. The CDR3: CASRFHHTTSGRPAYEQYF. DNA for the CDR3: TGTGCAAGTCGCTTCCATCATACCACTAGCGGGAGGCCGGCCTACGAGCAGTACTTC.

The chain has TRBV2 and TRBJ2-2, with D perhaps TRBD1 or TRBD2 (5 bases each). V was shortened by 10 bases and J by 8 bases, with 17 bases between the two germline ends. The CDR3 sequence is 13 residues long. Germline CDR1 is SNHLY and CDR2 is FYNNEI. The CDR3 reads CANLRDGKGELFF. The CDR3 DNA sequence: TGTGCCAACCTCCGGGACGGCAAGGGGGAGCTGTTTTTT. The full variable domain, its missing parts supplied by reference TRBV2 and TRBJ2-2, is EPEVTQTPSHQVTQMGQEVILRCVPISNHLYFYWYRQILGQKVEFLVSFYNNEISEKSEIFDDQFSVERPDGSNFTLKIRSTKLEDSAMYFCANLRDGKGELFFGEGSRLTVL.

The chain uses TRBV18 and TRBJ2-3; 10 bases map to TRBD2. Germline assignment: CDR1 KGHSH and CDR2 LQKENI. The V segment lost 3 bases and the J segment 3 bases; nucleotides outside the gene matches: 6. This CDR3 comprises 16 residues. DNA of the CDR3: TGTGCCAGCTCACCCGGTCTAGCGGGGGTGACAGATACGCAGTATTTT. Amino acid sequence: CASSPGLAGVTDTQYF.

The rearrangement uses TRBV18 and TRBJ2-7; D remains unclear. Trimming left V 0 bases short and J 3 bases short, with 12 bases between. CDR3 length equals 15 residues. Germline CDR1 is KGHSH and CDR2 is LQKENI. CDR3 sequence: CASSPPGGRIYEQYF. CDR3 nucleotide sequence: TGTGCCAGCTCACCACCGGGTGGCAGGATCTACGAGCAGTACTTC.

This chain joins TRBV28 and TRBJ1-5; D possibly corresponds to TRBD1 (5 bases). V dropped 5 bases and J dropped 15 bases, with 20 bases sitting between them. CDR1 and CDR2 from the germline V gene are MDHEN and SYDVKM. The CDR3 sequence is 13 residues long. The CDR3 DNA follows: TGTGCCAGCAGTCCCGACGCCAGGGTCCACGGGCATTTT. This encodes CASSPDARVHGHF.

The rearrangement joins TRBV21-1 to TRBJ2-3. TRBV21-1 is recorded as a pseudogene. CDR3 length: 16 amino acids. The CDR3 sequence: CASTGNRGPSTDTQYF. The CDR3 DNA reads TGTGCCAGCACCGGGAACCGGGGCCCTAGCACAGATACGCAGTATTTT.

The chain is built from TRBV7-8 and TRBJ2-7; no clear D gene. Germline-derived CDR1 and CDR2 are SGHVS and FQNEAQ. The CDR3 contains 14 residues. V gave up 3 bases and J gave up 1 base, with 10 bases separating them. The CDR3 nucleotides read TGTGCCAGCAGCTTTTACCAGTTATCCTACGAGCAGTACTTC. Protein product: CASSFYQLSYEQYF.

V and J are TRBV5-1 and TRBJ2-6; D not resolved. Germline loops: CDR1 SGHRS, CDR2 YFSETQ. The CDR3 loop spans 17 amino acids. Trimming took 0 bases from V and 0 from J, leaving 10 bases between them. The CDR3 region is CASSLGAARSGANVLTF. The CDR3 coding sequence is TGCGCCAGCAGCTTGGGGGCAGCCCGCTCTGGGGCCAACGTCCTGACTTTC. The full variable domain, rest sourced from reference TRBV5-1 and TRBJ2-6, is KAGVTQTPRYLIKTRGQQVTLSCSPISGHRSVSWYQQTPGQGLQFLFEYFSETQRNKGNFPGRFSGRQFSNSRSEMNVSTLELGDSALYLCASSLGAARSGANVLTFGAGSRLTVL.

This CDR3 is CASSADRALNEKLFF. DNA of the CDR3: TGTGCCAGCTCAGCCGACAGGGCGCTCAATGAAAAACTGTTTTTT. The rearrangement links TRBV18 to TRBJ1-4, with TRBD1 identical over 7 bases. Germline V gene lookup returns CDR1 KGHSH and CDR2 LQKENI. This CDR3 spans 15 amino acids. V dropped 5 bases and J dropped 5; count of bases not matched to a gene: 8.

This chain connects TRBV19 to TRBJ1-3; D is uncertain. Trimming left V 7 bases short and J 0 bases short, with 13 bases between. This CDR3 contains 15 residues. From germline, CDR1 is LNHDA and CDR2 SQIVND (reference sequence). CDR3 sequence (DNA): TGTGCCAGTACGGTGTCGGCAAGCTCTGGAAACACCATATATTTT. It encodes CASTVSASSGNTIYF. Full variable domain (remainder filled in from reference TRBV19 and TRBJ1-3): DGGITQSPKYLFRKEGQNVTLSCEQNLNHDAMYWYRQDPGQGLRLIYYSQIVNDFQKGDIAEGYSVSREKKESFPLTVTSAQKNPTAFYLCASTVSASSGNTIYFGEGSWLTVV.

V is TRBV5-1 and J is TRBJ2-3; D unclear. V was shortened by 0 bases and J by 2 bases, with 10 bases between the two germline ends. This CDR3 spans 15 amino acids. Germline values: CDR1 SGHRS, CDR2 YFSETQ. This CDR3 reads CASSLVGGPTDTQYF. In DNA form, the CDR3 reads TGCGCCAGCAGCTTGGTGGGCGGCCCCACAGATACGCAGTATTTT.

The V call is TRBV19, the J call TRBJ1-1, with 7 positions matching TRBD1. Losses at the gene ends were 5 bases for V and 2 bases for J; bases not matched to a gene: 5. Germline V gives CDR1 LNHDA, CDR2 SQIVND (reference sequence). The CDR3 has 14 residues. CDR3 sequence reads: CASSPHRGNTEAFF. The CDR3 DNA is TGTGCCAGTAGTCCTCACAGGGGAAACACTGAAGCTTTCTTT.

V gene TRBV11-1 combines with J gene TRBJ2-7; D possibly corresponds to TRBD1 (6 bases). The germline gives CDR1 SGHAT, CDR2 FQDESV (reference sequence). The CDR3 consists of 15 residues. Trimming took off 3 bases at V and 1 base at J, with 13 bases between the two ends. The DNA of the CDR3 is TGTGCCAGCAGCTTGATGACAGGTTTATCCTACGAGCAGTACTTC. Residues: CASSLMTGLSYEQYF. Looking up the rest from reference TRBV11-1 and TRBJ2-7 gives the full variable domain: EAEVAQSPRYKITEKSQAVAFWCDPISGHATLYWYRQILGQGPELLVQFQDESVVDDSQLPKDRFSAERLKGVDSTLKIQPAELGDSAMYLCASSLMTGLSYEQYFGPGTRLTVT.

This chain connects TRBV24-1 to TRBJ2-2, with 11 bases aligning to TRBD2. V trimming: 1 base; J trimming: 7 bases; junction bases outside the gene matches: 10. Germline CDR1 and CDR2: KGHDR and SFDVKD. This CDR3 is 18 amino acids long. The CDR3 spells CATSDLSVLAGVNGELFF. Written as DNA, the CDR3 is TGTGCCACCAGTGATTTATCGGTACTAGCGGGAGTTAACGGGGAGCTGTTTTTT.

The CDR3 DNA sequence: TGTGCCAGCAGCCAAGCACTAGCGGGCACAGATACGCAGTATTTT. This sequence encodes CASSQALAGTDTQYF. V and J are TRBV4-2 and TRBJ2-3, with TRBD2 identical over 8 bases. The CDR3 runs to 15 residues. V lost 1 base and J lost 1; bases outside the gene matches: 1. Germline V gene lookup returns CDR1 LGHNA and CDR2 YNFKEQ.

This rearrangement joins TRBV19 to TRBJ2-5, with TRBD1 matching over 7 bases. CDR3 size: 16 residues. Per the germline V gene, CDR1 is LNHDA and CDR2 is SQIVND (reference sequence). J was trimmed by 5 bases and V by 3 bases; bases with no gene match: 12. The CDR3 coding sequence is TGTGCCAGTAGTATTAGGGGGCAGGGGAGTCTTGAGACCCAGTACTTC. Translating gives CASSIRGQGSLETQYF.

This chain joins TRBV7-8 and TRBJ2-3; 9 bases agree with TRBD1. V was clipped by 5 bases and J by 2 bases; unmatched bases: 11. Germline CDR1 SGHVS, CDR2 FQNEAQ. CDR3 length: 17 amino acids. CDR3 sequence (DNA): TGTGCCAGCAGCGCCCGTTACAGGGGGCGCAACACAGATACGCAGTATTTT. Amino acids: CASSARYRGRNTDTQYF. Looking up the rest from reference TRBV7-8 and TRBJ2-3 gives the full variable domain: GAGVSQSPRYKVAKRGQDVALRCDPISGHVSLFWYQQALGQGPEFLTYFQNEAQLDKSGLPSDRFFAERPEGSVSTLKIQRTQQEDSAVYLCASSARYRGRNTDTQYFGPGTRLTVL.

This chain links TRBV2 with TRBJ2-3; TRBD2 aligns across 7 bases. CDR3 length equals 15 residues. CDR1 is SNHLY, CDR2 FYNNEI, per germline. J lost 2 bases, V lost 7 bases, and 9 bases had no gene match. The CDR3 nucleotides are TGTGCCAGCACCGAACTACTAGCGCCCACAGATACGCAGTATTTT. Its translation is CASTELLAPTDTQYF.

The chain carries TRBV2 and TRBJ1-4, with D perhaps TRBD1 (5 bases). Germline V gene lookup returns CDR1 SNHLY and CDR2 FYNNEI. The CDR3 has 15 residues. V was pared by 3 bases and J by 3 bases, with 11 bases between. CDR3 region: CASSEQGVANEKLFF. In DNA, the CDR3 is TGTGCCAGCAGTGAGCAGGGAGTTGCTAATGAAAAACTGTTTTTT.

The chain joins TRBV5-4 to TRBJ2-7; a possible D gene is TRBD2 (6 bases). The germline CDR1 and CDR2 sequences are SGHNT and YYREEE (reference sequence). The CDR3 is made up of 13 amino acids. Trimming cost V 4 bases and J 2 bases, with 10 bases left between them. The CDR3 region is CASSRRGAYEQYF. The CDR3 DNA sequence: TGTGCCAGCAGCAGGCGGGGAGCCTACGAGCAGTACTTC.

The chain couples TRBV7-9 to TRBJ2-3; TRBD2 matches 7 bases. Germline loops: CDR1 SEHNR, CDR2 FQNEAQ (reference sequence). CDR3 length equals 14 residues. Trimming at V came to 3 bases and at J to 6 bases, leaving 6 bases not matched to a gene. CDR3 sequence reads: CASSFAGAGDTQYF. The CDR3 region has the DNA TGTGCCAGCAGCTTTGCGGGAGCGGGTGATACGCAGTATTTT.

This chain connects TRBV3-1 (or the pseudogene TRBV3-2) to TRBJ2-7, with 11 nucleotides matching TRBD2. The CDR3 is made up of 14 amino acids. V lost 3 bases and J lost 6; bases outside the gene matches: 4. Per the germline V gene, CDR1 is LGHDT and CDR2 is YNNKEL (reference sequence). The CDR3 DNA follows: TGTGCCAGCAGCCACACTAGCGGGAGTACCGAGCAGTACTTC. Translation gives CASSHTSGSTEQYF.

The chain carries TRBV11-1 and TRBJ1-1, with D perhaps TRBD1 (5 bases). Germline V gene lookup returns CDR1 SGHAT and CDR2 FQDESV (reference sequence). CDR3 length: 15 amino acids. Trimming stripped 3 bases from V and 4 bases from J, with 15 bases between. For the CDR3, the DNA is TGTGCCAGCAGCTTTGAGGGAAGGGGAGCCACTGAAGCTTTCTTT. Amino acids: CASSFEGRGATEAFF. The complete variable domain, with remaining parts taken from reference TRBV11-1 and TRBJ1-1, reads EAEVAQSPRYKITEKSQAVAFWCDPISGHATLYWYRQILGQGPELLVQFQDESVVDDSQLPKDRFSAERLKGVDSTLKIQPAELGDSAMYLCASSFEGRGATEAFFGQGTRLTVV.